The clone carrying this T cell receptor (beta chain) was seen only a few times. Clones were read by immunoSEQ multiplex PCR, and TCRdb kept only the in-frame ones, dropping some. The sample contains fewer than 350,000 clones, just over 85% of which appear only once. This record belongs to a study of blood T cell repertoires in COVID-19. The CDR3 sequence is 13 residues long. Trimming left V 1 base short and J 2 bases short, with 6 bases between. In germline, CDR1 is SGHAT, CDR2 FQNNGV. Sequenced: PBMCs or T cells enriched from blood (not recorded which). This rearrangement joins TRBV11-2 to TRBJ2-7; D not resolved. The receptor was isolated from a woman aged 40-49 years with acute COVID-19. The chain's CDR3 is CASSLGAPYEQYF. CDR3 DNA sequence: TGTGCCAGCAGCTTAGGAGCCCCCTACGAGCAGTACTTC.